This is a list of T cell receptor beta chains from one sample in a study of blood T cell repertoires in COVID-19. Repertoires were generated with immunoSEQ multiplex PCR, while TCRdb's copy carries only in-frame clones and drops some. The profile shows about 49,000 clones, about 86% of them singletons. The specimen was peripheral blood. Receptors originate from a man between 40 and 49 years old with active COVID-19. The CDR3 runs from the conserved cysteine through the conserved F or W. The order of the fields is D gene, J gene, clone size, V gene, CDR3 DNA, CDR3 protein. D genes are given only for firm matches. Size is stated for part of the rows, as once, few or many counts, or as a class when the clone is expanded.

d_call: TRBD2; j_call: TRBJ2-7; clone_size: -; v_call: TRBV27; cdr3_nt: TGTGCCAGCGGGGGGGGGACTAGCGGCTACGAGCAGTACTTC; cdr3_aa: CASGGGTSGYEQYF
d_call: -; j_call: TRBJ1-5; clone_size: -; v_call: TRBV11-2; cdr3_nt: TGTGCCAGCAGCCCCCAGGGGTATAGCAATCAGCCCCAGCATTTT; cdr3_aa: CASSPQGYSNQPQHF
d_call: -; j_call: TRBJ1-1; clone_size: once; v_call: TRBV19; cdr3_nt: TGTGCCAGTAGTATAGTCTTCGGGAACACTGAAGCTTTCTTT; cdr3_aa: CASSIVFGNTEAFF
d_call: -; j_call: TRBJ1-3; clone_size: -; v_call: TRBV6-6; cdr3_nt: TGTGCCAGCAGCAGACAGGAGTCGAGCTCTGGAAACACCATATATTTT; cdr3_aa: CASSRQESSSGNTIYF
d_call: TRBD1; j_call: TRBJ1-6; clone_size: -; v_call: TRBV5-4; cdr3_nt: TGTGCCAGCAGCTTGGGAGACAGGGAAACACCCCTCCACTTT; cdr3_aa: CASSLGDRETPLHF
d_call: -; j_call: TRBJ2-3; clone_size: -; v_call: TRBV2; cdr3_nt: TGTGCCAGTACGACTAGGATGGCGACAGATACGCAGTATTTT; cdr3_aa: CASTTRMATDTQYF
d_call: TRBD1; j_call: TRBJ1-4; clone_size: -; v_call: TRBV5-4; cdr3_nt: TGTGCCAGCAGCTCTGGACAGGGTGAGGGTGAAAAACTGTTTTTT; cdr3_aa: CASSSGQGEGEKLFF
d_call: -; j_call: TRBJ2-1; clone_size: -; v_call: TRBV6-5; cdr3_nt: TGTGCCAGCAGTTACTCGTTGACTAGCTCCTACAATGAGCAGTTCTTC; cdr3_aa: CASSYSLTSSYNEQFF
d_call: -; j_call: TRBJ2-7; clone_size: -; v_call: TRBV12-3/TRBV12-4; cdr3_nt: TGTGCCAGCAGTTTAGAGGACTTATACGAGCAGTACTTC; cdr3_aa: CASSLEDLYEQYF
d_call: TRBD1; j_call: TRBJ2-7; clone_size: -; v_call: TRBV19; cdr3_nt: TGTGCCACCGGGACAGGGGGGTGGGAGCAGTACTTC; cdr3_aa: CATGTGGWEQYF
d_call: -; j_call: TRBJ2-3; clone_size: few; v_call: TRBV5-1; cdr3_nt: TGCGCCAGCAGCTTCTCTAGCACAGATACGCAGTATTTT; cdr3_aa: CASSFSSTDTQYF
d_call: -; j_call: TRBJ1-1; clone_size: -; v_call: TRBV6-5; cdr3_nt: TGTGCCAGCAGTTACTCCCCCGGGGCGGGAAACACTGAAGCTTTCTTT; cdr3_aa: CASSYSPGAGNTEAFF
d_call: -; j_call: TRBJ1-2; clone_size: -; v_call: TRBV3-1/TRBV3-2; cdr3_nt: TGTGCCAGCAGCCAAGACCAGGCCCGTTATGGCTACACCTTC; cdr3_aa: CASSQDQARYGYTF
d_call: TRBD1; j_call: TRBJ1-6; clone_size: -; v_call: TRBV6-5; cdr3_nt: TGTGCCAGCAGACAGGGGAAAAGAGTTTCACCCCTCCACTTT; cdr3_aa: CASRQGKRVSPLHF
d_call: TRBD2; j_call: TRBJ2-1; clone_size: -; v_call: TRBV2; cdr3_nt: TGTGCCAGCAGTGAAGGGGGACTAGCGGGGGCGGGCCATGAGCAGTTCTTC; cdr3_aa: CASSEGGLAGAGHEQFF
d_call: -; j_call: TRBJ1-5; clone_size: -; v_call: TRBV11-2; cdr3_nt: TGTGCCAGCAGCGGCAAGGAGCTTGGAGGCGGCAATCAGCCCCAGCATTTT; cdr3_aa: CASSGKELGGGNQPQHF
d_call: -; j_call: TRBJ1-1; clone_size: -; v_call: TRBV6-5; cdr3_nt: TGTGCCAGCCCCTCCCGCGGGGGGCGTCTTGAAGCTTTCTTT; cdr3_aa: CASPSRGGRLEAFF
d_call: TRBD2; j_call: TRBJ2-3; clone_size: -; v_call: TRBV4-2; cdr3_nt: TGTGCCAGCAGCTCCAGACTAGCGGGCGGGGGGGCAGATACGCAGTATTTT; cdr3_aa: CASSSRLAGGGADTQYF
d_call: -; j_call: TRBJ1-1; clone_size: -; v_call: TRBV7-9; cdr3_nt: TGTGCCAGCAGCTATTCCTTAGGCGGAACTGAAGCTTTCTTT; cdr3_aa: CASSYSLGGTEAFF
d_call: TRBD2; j_call: TRBJ2-7; clone_size: -; v_call: TRBV5-4; cdr3_nt: TGTGCCAGCAGATTAAAAGCGGGAGTGAGCGAGCAGTACTTC; cdr3_aa: CASRLKAGVSEQYF
d_call: TRBD1; j_call: TRBJ1-2; clone_size: -; v_call: TRBV28; cdr3_nt: TGTGCCATCCAAGCGGGACAGGGGATAAATGGCTACACCTTC; cdr3_aa: CAIQAGQGINGYTF
d_call: -; j_call: TRBJ1-1; clone_size: -; v_call: TRBV7-9; cdr3_nt: TGTGCCAGCAGCTTACCGGGAAGGAACACTGAAGCTTTCTTT; cdr3_aa: CASSLPGRNTEAFF
d_call: -; j_call: TRBJ2-7; clone_size: -; v_call: TRBV25-1; cdr3_nt: TGTGCCACCCGACAGGACTCCTACGAGCAGTACTTC; cdr3_aa: CATRQDSYEQYF
d_call: -; j_call: TRBJ1-1; clone_size: -; v_call: TRBV4-1; cdr3_nt: TGCGCCAGCAGCCAAATGTCAACTGAAGCTTTCTTT; cdr3_aa: CASSQMSTEAFF
d_call: TRBD1; j_call: TRBJ1-5; clone_size: -; v_call: TRBV23-1; cdr3_nt: TGCGCCAGCTCTAAACCTCCGGGACAGGGCCCTAGACCCCCCCAGCATTTT; cdr3_aa: CASSKPPGQGPRPPQHF
d_call: TRBD1; j_call: TRBJ1-2; clone_size: -; v_call: TRBV9; cdr3_nt: TGTGCCAGCGGGAAGACAGGGGGGCCCTATGGCTACACCTTC; cdr3_aa: CASGKTGGPYGYTF
d_call: -; j_call: TRBJ2-1; clone_size: -; v_call: TRBV28; cdr3_nt: TGTGCCAGCAGTTTATTGCCAGGGGTAGCCTACAATGAGCAGTTCTTC; cdr3_aa: CASSLLPGVAYNEQFF
d_call: -; j_call: TRBJ2-7; clone_size: -; v_call: TRBV7-4; cdr3_nt: TGTGCCAGCAGCCCGGAGGTCGGACTGATCAAATACGAGCAGTACTTC; cdr3_aa: CASSPEVGLIKYEQYF
d_call: -; j_call: TRBJ1-2; clone_size: -; v_call: TRBV6-5; cdr3_nt: TGTGCCAGCAGTTACTCGAGGGGGAGCCATGGCTACACCTTC; cdr3_aa: CASSYSRGSHGYTF
d_call: TRBD1; j_call: TRBJ1-2; clone_size: -; v_call: TRBV6-6; cdr3_nt: TGTGCCAGCAGTTACCCTCCCGACAGGGGTGGGGATGGCTACACCTTC; cdr3_aa: CASSYPPDRGGDGYTF
d_call: -; j_call: TRBJ2-7; clone_size: -; v_call: TRBV5-1; cdr3_nt: TGCGCCAGCAGCTTGGGGGCAGGGTTGTACGAGCAGTACTTC; cdr3_aa: CASSLGAGLYEQYF
d_call: -; j_call: TRBJ2-1; clone_size: -; v_call: TRBV9; cdr3_nt: TGTGCCAGCAGCGTCGTAATAGACAATGAGCAGTTCTTC; cdr3_aa: CASSVVIDNEQFF
d_call: -; j_call: TRBJ2-6; clone_size: -; v_call: TRBV7-9; cdr3_nt: TGTGCCAGCAGCTTAGGGGGCGGTGGGGCCAACGTCCTGACTTTC; cdr3_aa: CASSLGGGGANVLTF
d_call: TRBD2; j_call: TRBJ2-3; clone_size: -; v_call: TRBV27; cdr3_nt: TGTGCCAGCAGGGGGGGGGAGAGAAACACAGATACGCAGTATTTT; cdr3_aa: CASRGGERNTDTQYF
d_call: TRBD1; j_call: TRBJ1-2; clone_size: -; v_call: TRBV5-1; cdr3_nt: TGCGCCAGCAGCTCCCCCGGGACAGGGGAAGGCTACACCTTC; cdr3_aa: CASSSPGTGEGYTF
d_call: -; j_call: TRBJ2-7; clone_size: -; v_call: TRBV11-2; cdr3_nt: TGTGCCAGCAGCTTAGAGGGTTACAGCTCCTACGAGCAGTACTTC; cdr3_aa: CASSLEGYSSYEQYF
d_call: -; j_call: TRBJ2-4; clone_size: -; v_call: TRBV5-4; cdr3_nt: TGTGCCAGCAGCCCGCGGCCGGACATTCAGTACTTC; cdr3_aa: CASSPRPDIQYF
d_call: -; j_call: TRBJ2-7; clone_size: -; v_call: TRBV7-8; cdr3_nt: TGTGCCAGCAGCTTAGTTCCGTTAGTTCCCTACGAGCAGTACTTC; cdr3_aa: CASSLVPLVPYEQYF
d_call: TRBD2; j_call: TRBJ2-7; clone_size: -; v_call: TRBV28; cdr3_nt: TGTGCCAGCAGTTCAGAACTAGCGGTGGACTACGAGCAGTACTTC; cdr3_aa: CASSSELAVDYEQYF
d_call: -; j_call: TRBJ1-1; clone_size: -; v_call: TRBV24-1; cdr3_nt: TGTGCCACCAGTGACAGTAAGTGGGGAGGGTACACTGAAGCTTTCTTT; cdr3_aa: CATSDSKWGGYTEAFF
d_call: TRBD1; j_call: TRBJ1-1; clone_size: -; v_call: TRBV6-2/TRBV6-3; cdr3_nt: TGTGCCAGCAGTACTCGGACAGGGGGTGTCGTGGGGACTGAAGCTTTCTTT; cdr3_aa: CASSTRTGGVVGTEAFF
d_call: -; j_call: TRBJ1-2; clone_size: -; v_call: TRBV28; cdr3_nt: TGTGCCAGCAATCGGCAGCGGTATGGCTACACCTTC; cdr3_aa: CASNRQRYGYTF
d_call: -; j_call: TRBJ1-1; clone_size: -; v_call: TRBV20-1; cdr3_nt: TGCAGTGCTGGGGGGGCTGAAGCTTTCTTT; cdr3_aa: CSAGGAEAFF
d_call: -; j_call: TRBJ2-7; clone_size: -; v_call: TRBV19; cdr3_nt: TGTGCCAGTAGTATGACCGGACTGGGCGAGCAGTACTTC; cdr3_aa: CASSMTGLGEQYF
d_call: -; j_call: TRBJ1-1; clone_size: -; v_call: TRBV19; cdr3_nt: TGTGCCAGTAGTACCCCTGGGCCGAACACTGAAGCTTTCTTT; cdr3_aa: CASSTPGPNTEAFF
d_call: -; j_call: TRBJ1-2; clone_size: once; v_call: TRBV9; cdr3_nt: TGTGCCAGCAGCGTTCAGGGGAACTATGGCTACACCTTC; cdr3_aa: CASSVQGNYGYTF
d_call: TRBD1; j_call: TRBJ1-1; clone_size: once; v_call: TRBV6-5; cdr3_nt: TGTGCCAGCAGTCGGGACAGGGAAGGAGCTGAAGCTTTCTTT; cdr3_aa: CASSRDREGAEAFF